This record concerns one T cell receptor (beta chain) sequence. The sample belongs to a study of T cell changes during pregnancy in multiple sclerosis. Clones were sequenced by immunoSEQ multiplex PCR, and TCRdb holds only the in-frame ones, with some missing. Altogether roughly 75,000 clones are present, about 92% being singletons, with the ten largest covering 2% to 3%. The V and J ends lost 4 bases and 1 base, in that order; junction bases with no gene match: 7. Germline V gene sequence: CDR1 SGHTA, CDR2 FQGTGA. The CDR3 spans 16 residues. The chain employs TRBV7-3 and TRBJ2-1; 7 bases are a match to TRBD2. Sequences were derived from peripheral blood, sampled after pregnancy. The sequence came from a female donor in good health, enrolled as a control in a pregnancy study. CDR3 region: CASSSSGGSSYNEQFF. The DNA of the CDR3 is TGTGCCAGCAGCTCGTCGGGGGGTTCGTCCTACAATGAGCAGTTCTTC.